This TCR beta chain was captured by sequencing in a study of post-analysis software for immune sequencing data. Study-wide results and limits: Five or six TRBV segments appeared more often in patients than in controls, and TRBV5-6, TRBV5-1 and TRBV20-1 were among these. Strong co-clustering by F measure was seen for same-batch samples. Significantly lower normalized Chao1 diversity was found in patients with multiple sclerosis relative to controls.

Unique molecular identifiers featured in each of the TCR beta cDNA libraries. The source material, 1 to 10 million T cells, gave rise to 500,000 or so cDNA molecules. MiXCR was run by TCRdb on the PCR reads, yielding one entry per CDR3 protein. The sample yields a few hundred thousand distinct CDR3 sequences, about a third seen once. The V gene lost 4 bases and the J gene lost 0 bases, with 6 bases spanning the gap. Germline loops: CDR1 SQVTM, CDR2 ANQGSEA. CDR3 size: 12 residues. A note on this clonotype: Its antigen is unidentified.

The sequence derives from a girl between 2 and 17 years old with multiple sclerosis. The chain recombines TRBV29-1 with TRBJ2-5; D call uncertain. Material: blood. CDR3 sequence reads: CSVGGNQETQYF. In nucleotides, the CDR3 is TGCAGCGTTGGTGGCAACCAAGAGACCCAGTACTTC.